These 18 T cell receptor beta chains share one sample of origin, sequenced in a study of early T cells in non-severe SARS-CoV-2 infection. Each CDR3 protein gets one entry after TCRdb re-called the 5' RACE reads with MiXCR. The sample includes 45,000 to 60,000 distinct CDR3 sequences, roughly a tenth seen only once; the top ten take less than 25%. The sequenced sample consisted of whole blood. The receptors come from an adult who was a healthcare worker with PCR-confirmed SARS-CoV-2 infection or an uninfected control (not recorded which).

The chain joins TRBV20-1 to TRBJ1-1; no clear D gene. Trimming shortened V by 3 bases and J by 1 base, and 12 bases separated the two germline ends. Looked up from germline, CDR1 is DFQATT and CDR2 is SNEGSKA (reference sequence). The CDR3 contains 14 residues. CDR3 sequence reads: CSARGSPANTEAFF. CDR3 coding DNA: TGCAGTGCTAGGGGCAGTCCCGCGAACACTGAAGCTTTCTTT.

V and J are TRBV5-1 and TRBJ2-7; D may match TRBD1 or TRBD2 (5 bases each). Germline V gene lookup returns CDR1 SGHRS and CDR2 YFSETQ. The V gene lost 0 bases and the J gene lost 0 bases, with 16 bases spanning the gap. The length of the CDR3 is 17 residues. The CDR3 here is CASSLVTIPGSSYEQYF. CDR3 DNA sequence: TGCGCCAGCAGCTTGGTGACCATCCCAGGGAGCTCCTACGAGCAGTACTTC.

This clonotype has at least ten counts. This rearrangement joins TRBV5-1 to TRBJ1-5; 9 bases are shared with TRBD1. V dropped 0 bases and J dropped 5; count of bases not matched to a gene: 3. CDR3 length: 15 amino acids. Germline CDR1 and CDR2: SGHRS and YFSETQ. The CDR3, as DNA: TGCGCCAGCAGCTTGGACGGGACAGGGTATCAGCCCCAGCATTTT. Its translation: CASSLDGTGYQPQHF.

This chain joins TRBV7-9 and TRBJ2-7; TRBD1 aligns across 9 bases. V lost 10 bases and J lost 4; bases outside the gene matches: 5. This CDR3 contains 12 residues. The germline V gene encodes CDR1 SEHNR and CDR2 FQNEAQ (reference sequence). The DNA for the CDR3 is TGTGCCACCGGGGACAGGGAATACGAGCAGTACTTC. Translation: CATGDREYEQYF. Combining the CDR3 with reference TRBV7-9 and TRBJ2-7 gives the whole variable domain DTGVSQNPRHKITKRGQNVTFRCDPISEHNRLYWYRQTLGQGPEFLTYFQNEAQLEKSRLLSDRFSAERPKGSFSTLEIQRTEQGDSAMYLCATGDREYEQYFGPGTRLTVT.

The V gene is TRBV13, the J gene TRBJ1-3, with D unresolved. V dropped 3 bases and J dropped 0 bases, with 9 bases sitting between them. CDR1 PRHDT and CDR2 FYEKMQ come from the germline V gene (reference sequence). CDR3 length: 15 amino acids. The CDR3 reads CASSFRPDSGNTIYF. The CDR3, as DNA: TGTGCCAGCAGCTTTCGACCGGACTCTGGAAACACCATATATTTT.

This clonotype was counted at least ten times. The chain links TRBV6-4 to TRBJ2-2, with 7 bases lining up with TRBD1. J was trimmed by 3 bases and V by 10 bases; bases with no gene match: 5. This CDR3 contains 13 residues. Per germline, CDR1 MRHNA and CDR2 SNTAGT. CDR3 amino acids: CATRGQHTGELFF. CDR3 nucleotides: TGTGCCACGAGGGGACAGCACACCGGGGAGCTGTTTTTT.

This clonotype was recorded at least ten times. CDR3 in amino acids: CASSQGTGGPEEQFF. CDR3 DNA sequence: TGTGCCAGCAGCCAAGGAACGGGGGGGCCTGAGGAGCAGTTCTTC. The J gene is TRBJ2-1, the V gene TRBV3-1, with 8 bases lining up with TRBD2. The CDR3 contains 15 residues. Losses at the gene ends were 1 base for V and 10 bases for J; bases not matched to a gene: 9. CDR1 is LGHDT and CDR2 is YNNKEL in the germline V gene (reference sequence).

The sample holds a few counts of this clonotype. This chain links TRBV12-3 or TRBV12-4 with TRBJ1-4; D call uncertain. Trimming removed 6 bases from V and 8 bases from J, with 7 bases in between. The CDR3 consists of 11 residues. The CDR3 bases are TGTGCCAGCAGCTTTGCGGAAAAACTGTTTTTT. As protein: CASSFAEKLFF.

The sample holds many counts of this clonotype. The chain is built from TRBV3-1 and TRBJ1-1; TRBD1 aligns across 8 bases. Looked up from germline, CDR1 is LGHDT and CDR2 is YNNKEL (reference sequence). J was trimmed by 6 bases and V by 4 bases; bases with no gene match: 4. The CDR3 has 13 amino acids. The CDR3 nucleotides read TGTGCCAGCAGCCCCTTGACAGGGGCTGAAGCTTTCTTT. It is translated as CASSPLTGAEAFF. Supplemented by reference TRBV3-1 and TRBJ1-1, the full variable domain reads DTAVSQTPKYLVTQMGNDKSIKCEQNLGHDTMYWYKQDSKKFLKIMFSYNNKELIINETVPNRFSPKSPDKAHLNLHINSLELGDSAVYFCASSPLTGAEAFFGQGTRLTVV.

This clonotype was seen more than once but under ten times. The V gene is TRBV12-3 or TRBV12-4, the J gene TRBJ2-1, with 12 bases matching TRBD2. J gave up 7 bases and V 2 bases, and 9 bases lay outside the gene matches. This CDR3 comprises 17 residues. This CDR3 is CASSLTPGLAGYNEQFF. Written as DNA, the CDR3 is TGTGCCAGCAGTTTAACCCCGGGACTAGCGGGCTATAATGAGCAGTTCTTC.

The CDR3 sequence is CSAGQGLSYEQYF. The CDR3 DNA sequence: TGCAGTGCTGGCCAGGGACTCTCCTACGAGCAGTACTTC. The genes are TRBV20-1 and TRBJ2-7; possibly TRBD2 for D (6 bases). The CDR3 covers 13 residues. Trimming removed 5 bases from V and 0 bases from J, with 11 bases in between. CDR1 is DFQATT and CDR2 is SNEGSKA in the germline V gene (reference sequence).

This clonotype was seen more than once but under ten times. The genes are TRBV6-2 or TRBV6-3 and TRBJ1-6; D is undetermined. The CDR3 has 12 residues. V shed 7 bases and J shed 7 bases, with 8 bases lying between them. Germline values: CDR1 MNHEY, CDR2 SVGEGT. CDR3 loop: CASMRPNSPLHF. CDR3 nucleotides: TGTGCCAGCATGCGGCCGAATTCACCCCTCCACTTT.

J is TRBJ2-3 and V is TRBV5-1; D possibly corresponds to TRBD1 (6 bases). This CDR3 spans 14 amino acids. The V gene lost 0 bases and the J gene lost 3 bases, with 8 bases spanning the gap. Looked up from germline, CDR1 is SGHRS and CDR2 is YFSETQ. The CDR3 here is CASSLGQVTDTQYF. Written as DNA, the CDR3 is TGCGCCAGCAGCTTGGGACAGGTGACAGATACGCAGTATTTT. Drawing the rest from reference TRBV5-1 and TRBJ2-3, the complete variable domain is KAGVTQTPRYLIKTRGQQVTLSCSPISGHRSVSWYQQTPGQGLQFLFEYFSETQRNKGNFPGRFSGRQFSNSRSEMNVSTLELGDSALYLCASSLGQVTDTQYFGPGTRLTVL.

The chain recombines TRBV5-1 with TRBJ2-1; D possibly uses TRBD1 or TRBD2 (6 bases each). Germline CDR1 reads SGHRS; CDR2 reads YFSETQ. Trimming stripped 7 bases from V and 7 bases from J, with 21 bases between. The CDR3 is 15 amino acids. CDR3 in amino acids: CASGPETGGINEQFF. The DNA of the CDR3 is TGCGCCAGCGGACCCGAGACAGGCGGGATTAATGAGCAGTTCTTC. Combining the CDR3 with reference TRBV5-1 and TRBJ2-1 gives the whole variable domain KAGVTQTPRYLIKTRGQQVTLSCSPISGHRSVSWYQQTPGQGLQFLFEYFSETQRNKGNFPGRFSGRQFSNSRSEMNVSTLELGDSALYLCASGPETGGINEQFFGPGTRLTVL.

Here the CDR3 DNA reads TGCGCCGGCTACGTTGGGACGCAGTATTTT. Its translation is CAGYVGTQYF. J is TRBJ2-3 and V is TRBV10-1; D uncertain. The germline V and J ends were trimmed by 11 bases and 9 bases, with 12 bases remaining between them. Looked up from germline, CDR1 is WNHNN and CDR2 is SYGVQD (reference sequence). The CDR3 has 10 amino acids.

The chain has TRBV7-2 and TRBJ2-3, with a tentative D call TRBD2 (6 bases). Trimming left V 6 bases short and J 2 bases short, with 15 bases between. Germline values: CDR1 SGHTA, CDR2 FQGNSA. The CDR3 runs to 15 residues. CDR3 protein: CASRLFSGVTDTQYF. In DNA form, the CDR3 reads TGTGCCAGCAGACTCTTCTCGGGGGTCACAGATACGCAGTATTTT.

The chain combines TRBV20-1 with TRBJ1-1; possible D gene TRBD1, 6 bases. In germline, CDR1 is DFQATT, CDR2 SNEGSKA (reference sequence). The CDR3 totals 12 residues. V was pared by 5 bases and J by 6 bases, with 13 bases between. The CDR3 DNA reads TGCAGTGCTGAAGAAGGGGGGCCTGAAGCTTTCTTT. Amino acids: CSAEEGGPEAFF.

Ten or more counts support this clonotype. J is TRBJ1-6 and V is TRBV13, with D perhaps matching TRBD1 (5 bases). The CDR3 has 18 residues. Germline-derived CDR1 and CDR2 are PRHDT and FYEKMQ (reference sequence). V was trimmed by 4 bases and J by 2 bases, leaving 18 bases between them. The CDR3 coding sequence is TGTGCCAGCAGCTCCTTGGGGACCTCAGGGACCTATAATTCACCCCTCCACTTT. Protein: CASSSLGTSGTYNSPLHF.